A selection of T cell receptor beta chains follows, all from one sample in a study of blood T cells in healthy people across ages. TCRdb used MiXCR to reprocess the 5' RACE reads, holding one entry per CDR3 protein. Among roughly 1.5 million distinct CDR3 sequences listed, 35% to 45% were seen once. The specimen was blood. These receptors were collected from a young woman in good health. Both conserved end residues are part of each CDR3. D genes are given only for firm matches. Part of the rows lack a size; the others show once, few, many or a class for expanded clones.

j_call	clone_size	d_call	v_call	cdr3_nt	cdr3_aa
TRBJ2-3	-	-	TRBV5-1	TGCGCCAGGCCGCGGACCAGAGGCACAGATACGCAGTATTTT	CARPRTRGTDTQYF
TRBJ1-1	few	-	TRBV12-3/TRBV12-4	TGTGCCAGCAGCCCCGGCGCTAGGTACACTGAAGCTTTCTTT	CASSPGARYTEAFF
TRBJ2-5	-	TRBD2	TRBV7-2	TGTGCCAGCAGCGTGGAGGGACTAGCGGGCCCAGGAGAGCAGTACTTC	CASSVEGLAGPGEQYF
TRBJ1-2	-	-	TRBV9	TGTGCCAGCAGCCTTGCCCAGGGGACCAATGGCTACACCTTC	CASSLAQGTNGYTF
TRBJ2-3	many	-	TRBV14	TGTGCCAGCAGCCAACTGGTACTAAGGGACACAGATACGCAGTATTTT	CASSQLVLRDTDTQYF
TRBJ2-1	-	-	TRBV20-1	TGCAGTACCCTGGGCGCTACGTTGGGCAATGAGCAGTTCTTC	CSTLGATLGNEQFF
TRBJ1-2	-	TRBD1	TRBV5-1	TGCGCCAGCAGCTTTGGCCGGACAGGGGCCTATGGCCACACCTTC	CASSFGRTGAYGHTF
TRBJ1-2	-	-	TRBV12-3/TRBV12-4	TGTGCCAGCAGTTTACTCCTCTCCGGGGGCTATGGCTACACCTTC	CASSLLLSGGYGYTF
TRBJ2-2	-	TRBD2	TRBV7-2	TGTGCCAGCACTGGGACTAGCTGGGGCACCGGGGAGCTGTTTTTT	CASTGTSWGTGELFF
TRBJ1-1	-	-	TRBV6-5	TGTGCCAGCAGGGAGGGAGTGGCTGAAGCTTTCTTT	CASREGVAEAFF
TRBJ1-1	few	-	TRBV12-3/TRBV12-4	TGTGCCAGCAGCCCCGTCGACAGGCGGAACACTGAAGCTTTCTTT	CASSPVDRRNTEAFF
TRBJ1-1	-	-	TRBV25-1	TGTGCCAGCAGTGATTTGGGGGGTGAAGCTTTCTTT	CASSDLGGEAFF
TRBJ2-6	-	-	TRBV7-9	TGTGCCAGCAGTTCGACCGATTTTAGCTCTGGGGCCAACGTCCTGACTTTC	CASSSTDFSSGANVLTF
TRBJ1-4	-	TRBD1	TRBV7-9	TGTGCCAGCAGCTTCCAGGGACAGGGGTATGAAAAACTGTTTTTT	CASSFQGQGYEKLFF
TRBJ2-7	-	TRBD2	TRBV20-1	TGCAGTGCTAGAGATCGCATGCGGGGGGGCTACAACGAGCAGTACTTC	CSARDRMRGGYNEQYF
TRBJ2-7	few	TRBD2	TRBV15	TGTGCCACCAGCAGAGCCCCTAGCGGGAACTACGAGCAGTACTTC	CATSRAPSGNYEQYF
TRBJ1-1	-	-	TRBV20-1	TGCAGTGCTAGATCTCGAATGAACACTGAAGCTTTCTTT	CSARSRMNTEAFF
TRBJ2-7	-	TRBD2	TRBV28	TGTATGTCCAGCGGGAAGGGTTACGAGCAGTACTTC	CMSSGKGYEQYF
TRBJ2-1	-	TRBD2	TRBV14	TGTGCCAGCAGCCAAGATCTACTAGCGGGGCAGCAGTTCTTC	CASSQDLLAGQQFF
TRBJ1-5	-	-	TRBV20-1	TGCAGTGCTAGGGGGGCAGGGGAAAGAGGCAATCAGCCCCAGCATTTT	CSARGAGERGNQPQHF
TRBJ2-5	-	-	TRBV7-9	TGTGCCAGCAGCCCCGGATCGACGGGGGAGACCCAGTACTTC	CASSPGSTGETQYF
TRBJ1-5	-	TRBD1	TRBV6-4	TGTGCCAGCTTCCTCGGGACAGGGGGTATTCAGCCCCAGCATTTT	CASFLGTGGIQPQHF
TRBJ2-1	-	-	TRBV6-5	TGTGCCAGCAGTTACTCTGAGAGGAATGAGCAGTTCTTC	CASSYSERNEQFF
TRBJ1-2	-	-	TRBV10-2	TGCGCCAGCACAGACCGAATGCTTGACTATGGCTACACCTTC	CASTDRMLDYGYTF
TRBJ1-1	-	-	TRBV30	TGTGCCTGGGGTTTTTTCCGGGAGAGGACTGAAGCTTTCTTT	CAWGFFRERTEAFF
TRBJ2-1	-	TRBD2	TRBV6-5	TGTGCCAGCAGTTACTCCTCCGCGGGGGGTCTAAATGAGCAGTTCTTC	CASSYSSAGGLNEQFF
TRBJ1-1	few	-	TRBV12-3/TRBV12-4	TGTGCCAGCAGTTTAATTGGGAAGGGAGCTTTCTTT	CASSLIGKGAFF
TRBJ1-2	-	-	TRBV27	TGTGCCAGCAGTTCAGTGTCGGAAAACTATGGCTACACCTTC	CASSSVSENYGYTF
TRBJ2-1	-	TRBD2	TRBV4-2	TGTGCCAGCAGCCCCCGGGCACTAGCGGGGGGAAGCTCCTACAATGAGCAGTTCTTC	CASSPRALAGGSSYNEQFF
TRBJ2-7	-	TRBD2	TRBV7-2	TGTGCCAGCAGCCCTAGCGGGAGGCTCTCCTACGAGCAGTACTTC	CASSPSGRLSYEQYF
TRBJ2-7	-	-	TRBV14	TGTGCCAGCAGCCGAAGCGAATTCAGGGGCTCCTACGAGCAGTACTTC	CASSRSEFRGSYEQYF
TRBJ2-3	few	-	TRBV6-6	TGTGCCATTCTCCGGAGGGGGGCAGATACGCAGTATTTT	CAILRRGADTQYF
TRBJ2-5	few	-	TRBV29-1	TGCAGCGTTGCTTGGAGCCCAACGGGAGAGACCCAGTACTTC	CSVAWSPTGETQYF
TRBJ2-3	-	-	TRBV11-2	TGTGCCAGCAGCCCGTACGAGGGCAGAGATACGCAGTATTTT	CASSPYEGRDTQYF
TRBJ2-1	few	-	TRBV12-3/TRBV12-4	TGTGCCAGCAGTTTGGGGGCTCATGCCTACAATGAGCAGTTCTTC	CASSLGAHAYNEQFF
TRBJ2-1	-	-	TRBV4-2	TGTGCCAGCAGCCAACCCCGTCAGCGGAACAATGAGCAGTTCTTC	CASSQPRQRNNEQFF
TRBJ2-5	many	TRBD2	TRBV7-2	TGTGCCAGCAGTTTTAGCGGGGGAGAGACCCAGTACTTC	CASSFSGGETQYF
TRBJ1-1	few	-	TRBV28	TGTGCCAGCAGTTTCCACACCATGGGAGACACTGAAGCTTTCTTT	CASSFHTMGDTEAFF
TRBJ2-3	-	-	TRBV28	TGTGCCAGCAGTATGGGGACGACTAGTTCCGATACGCAGTATTTT	CASSMGTTSSDTQYF
TRBJ2-1	-	TRBD2	TRBV7-6	TGTGCCAGCAGCCCACGGGGACTAGCGTATGAGCAGTTCTTC	CASSPRGLAYEQFF
TRBJ2-7	-	-	TRBV7-2	TGTGCCAGCAGCGACCCCCCGGCAGGCCACTACGAGCAGTACTTC	CASSDPPAGHYEQYF
TRBJ2-3	-	-	TRBV20-1	TGCAGTGCTAGATCAGAGGGTTGGACAGATACGCAGTATTTT	CSARSEGWTDTQYF
TRBJ2-3	few	TRBD2	TRBV20-1	TGCAGTGCCCAGCGGGGGGCCGTCACAGATACGCAGTATTTT	CSAQRGAVTDTQYF
TRBJ1-5	once	TRBD1	TRBV6-2/TRBV6-3	TGTGCCAGTAGATTAGTGTCGTTACAGGGGGGAACTCAGCCCCAGCATTTT	CASRLVSLQGGTQPQHF
TRBJ2-7	few	TRBD2	TRBV2	TGTGCCAGCAGTGATACCAGCGGGGGTTCCCACGAGCAGTACTTC	CASSDTSGGSHEQYF
TRBJ1-2	-	TRBD1	TRBV28	TGTGCCAGCAGTCCATTAACAGGGGTCTATGGCTACACCTTC	CASSPLTGVYGYTF